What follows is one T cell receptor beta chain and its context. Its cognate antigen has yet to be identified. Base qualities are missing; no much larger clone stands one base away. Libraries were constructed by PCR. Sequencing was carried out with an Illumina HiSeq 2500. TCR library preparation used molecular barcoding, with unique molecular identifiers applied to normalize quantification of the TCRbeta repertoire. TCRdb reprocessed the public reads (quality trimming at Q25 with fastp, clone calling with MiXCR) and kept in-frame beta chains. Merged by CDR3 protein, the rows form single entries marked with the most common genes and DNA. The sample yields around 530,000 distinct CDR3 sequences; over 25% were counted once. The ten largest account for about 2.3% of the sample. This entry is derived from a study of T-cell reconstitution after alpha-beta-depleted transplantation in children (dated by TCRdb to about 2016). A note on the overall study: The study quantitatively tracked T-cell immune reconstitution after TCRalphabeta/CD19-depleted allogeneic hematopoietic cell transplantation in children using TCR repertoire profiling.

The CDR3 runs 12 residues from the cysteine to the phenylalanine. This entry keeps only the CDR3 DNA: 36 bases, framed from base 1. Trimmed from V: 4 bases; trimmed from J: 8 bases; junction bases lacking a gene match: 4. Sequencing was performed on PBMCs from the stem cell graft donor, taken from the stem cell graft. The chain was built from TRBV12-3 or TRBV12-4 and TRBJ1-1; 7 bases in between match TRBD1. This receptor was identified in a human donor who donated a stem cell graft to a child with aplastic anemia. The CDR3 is CASSSQGYEAFF. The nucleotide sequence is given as TGTGCCAGCAGTTCACAGGGGTACGAAGCTTTCTTT.